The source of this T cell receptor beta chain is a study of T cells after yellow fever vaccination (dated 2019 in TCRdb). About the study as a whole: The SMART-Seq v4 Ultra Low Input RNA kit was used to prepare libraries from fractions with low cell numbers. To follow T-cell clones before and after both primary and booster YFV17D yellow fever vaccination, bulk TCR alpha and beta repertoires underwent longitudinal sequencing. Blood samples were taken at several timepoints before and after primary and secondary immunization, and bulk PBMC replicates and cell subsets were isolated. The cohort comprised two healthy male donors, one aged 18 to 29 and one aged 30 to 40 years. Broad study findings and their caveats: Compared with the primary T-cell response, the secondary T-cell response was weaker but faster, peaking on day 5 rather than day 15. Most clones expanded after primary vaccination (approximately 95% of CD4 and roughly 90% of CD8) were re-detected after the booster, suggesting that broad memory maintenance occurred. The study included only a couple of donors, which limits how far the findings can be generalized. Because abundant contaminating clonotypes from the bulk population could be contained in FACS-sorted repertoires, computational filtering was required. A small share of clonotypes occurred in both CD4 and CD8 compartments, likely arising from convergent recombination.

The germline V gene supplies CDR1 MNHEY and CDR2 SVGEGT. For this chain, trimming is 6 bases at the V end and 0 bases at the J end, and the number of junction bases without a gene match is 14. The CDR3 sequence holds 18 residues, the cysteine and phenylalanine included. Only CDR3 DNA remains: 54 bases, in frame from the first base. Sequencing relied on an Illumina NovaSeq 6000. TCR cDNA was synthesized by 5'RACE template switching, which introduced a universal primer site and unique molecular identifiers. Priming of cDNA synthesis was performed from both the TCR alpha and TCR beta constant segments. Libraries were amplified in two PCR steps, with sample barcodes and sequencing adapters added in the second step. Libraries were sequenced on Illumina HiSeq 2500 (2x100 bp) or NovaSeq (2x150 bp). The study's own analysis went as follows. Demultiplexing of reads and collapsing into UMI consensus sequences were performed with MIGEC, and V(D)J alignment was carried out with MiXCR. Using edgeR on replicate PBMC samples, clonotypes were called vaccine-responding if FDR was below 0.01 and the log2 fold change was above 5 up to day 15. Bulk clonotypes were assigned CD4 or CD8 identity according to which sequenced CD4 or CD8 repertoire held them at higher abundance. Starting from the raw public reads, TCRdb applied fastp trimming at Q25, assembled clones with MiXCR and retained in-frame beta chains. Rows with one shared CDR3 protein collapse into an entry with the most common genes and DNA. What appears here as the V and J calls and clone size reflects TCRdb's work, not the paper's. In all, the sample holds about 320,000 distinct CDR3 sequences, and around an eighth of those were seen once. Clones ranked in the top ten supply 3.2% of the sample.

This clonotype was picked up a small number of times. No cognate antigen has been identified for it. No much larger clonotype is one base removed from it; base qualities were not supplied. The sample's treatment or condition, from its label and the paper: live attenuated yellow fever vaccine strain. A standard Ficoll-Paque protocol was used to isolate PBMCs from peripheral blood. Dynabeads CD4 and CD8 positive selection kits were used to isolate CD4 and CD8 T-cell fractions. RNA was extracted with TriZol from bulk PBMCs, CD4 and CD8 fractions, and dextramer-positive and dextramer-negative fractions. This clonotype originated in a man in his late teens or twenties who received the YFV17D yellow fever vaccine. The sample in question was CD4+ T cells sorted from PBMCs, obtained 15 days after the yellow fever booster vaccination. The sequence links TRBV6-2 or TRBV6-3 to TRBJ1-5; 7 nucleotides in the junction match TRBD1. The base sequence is TGTGCCAGCAGCCATCCCCGGGGAGGGGGCTTTAGCAATCAGCCCCAGCATTTT. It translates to CASSHPRGGGFSNQPQHF.